The source of this T cell receptor beta chain is a study of CD8 T cells in ankylosing spondylitis. Study results and caveats: For ankylosing spondylitis blood, a TCR beta motif of about 8 highly homologous variants appeared characteristic.

This clonotype was counted ten times or more. Its antigen remains unknown. TCRdb re-called the 5' RACE reads through MiXCR, storing one row per CDR3 protein. The sample shows 25,000 to 40,000 distinct CDR3 sequences, 7.2% of them seen only once. The V and J ends lost 6 bases and 0 bases respectively, with 11 bases between them. The CDR3 loop spans 14 amino acids. The genes are TRBV12-3 or TRBV12-4 and TRBJ1-1; D might be TRBD1 (5 bases). Sequencing was carried out using blood, either unsorted or a sorted T cell fraction (not recorded which). The receptor's source is a male donor with ankylosing spondylitis or in good health (not recorded which). The CDR3 coding sequence is TGTGCCAGCAGAACAGGAGGCCTGAACACTGAAGCTTTCTTT. It encodes CASRTGGLNTEAFF.